The 30 T cell receptor beta chains below come from one sample, sequenced in a study of technical replicates of blood from several donors. The data were produced by immunoSEQ multiplex PCR, yet TCRdb's version contains in-frame clones alone and is incomplete. In the table there are roughly 56,000 clones, about 90% of which are singletons. Source material: PBMCs. The receptor set was obtained from a human donor in good health. Some clones in this sample may be carry-over from other donors' samples.

The rearrangement joins TRBV30 to TRBJ1-1; D is perhaps TRBD1 (5 bases). CDR3 size: 14 residues. Between the trimmed V and J ends, which lost 4 bases and 3 bases, there was a span of 15 bases. Per the germline V gene, CDR1 is GTSNPN and CDR2 is SVGIG (reference sequence). The CDR3 nucleotides read TGTGCCTGGACCGGGGGACTAGGGTACACTGAAGCTTTCTTT. Translating it yields CAWTGGLGYTEAFF.

This chain joins TRBV9 and TRBJ2-5; D not resolved. V was pared by 0 bases and J by 2 bases, with 11 bases between. The CDR3 runs 15 residues. The V gene's germline CDR1 is SGDLS and CDR2 YYNGEE. CDR3: CASSVGVEKQETQYF. The CDR3 region has the DNA TGTGCCAGCAGCGTAGGGGTGGAGAAACAAGAGACCCAGTACTTC.

The chain links TRBV27 to TRBJ2-7, with a possible D match to TRBD1 (6 bases). Looked up from germline, CDR1 is MNHEY and CDR2 is SMNVEV (reference sequence). V was pared by 1 base and J by 6 bases, with 13 bases between. The CDR3 length is 14 residues. The CDR3 reads CASSLLGGFAEQYF. The CDR3 nucleotides read TGTGCCAGCAGTTTATTAGGGGGTTTCGCCGAGCAGTACTTC.

The chain couples TRBV6-6 to TRBJ1-6, with D possibly matching TRBD1 (6 bases). The CDR3 consists of 14 residues. Germline V gene sequence: CDR1 MNHNY, CDR2 SVGAGI (reference sequence). V was shortened by 6 bases and J by 14 bases, with 20 bases between the two germline ends. Here the CDR3 reads CASRQTGPNRSLHF. In DNA, the CDR3 is TGTGCCAGCAGACAGACAGGCCCTAACAGGTCCCTCCACTTT.

This rearrangement joins TRBV6-1 to TRBJ2-2; 8 positions match TRBD1. The CDR3 is made up of 15 amino acids. After removal of 3 bases from V and 6 bases from J, the junction contained 6 bases not matched to a gene. Germline V gene data show CDR1 as MNHNS and CDR2 as SASEGT. CDR3 coding DNA: TGTGCCAGCAGTGAGCAGGGGGCGTCGGCCGGGGAGCTGTTTTTT. Protein sequence: CASSEQGASAGELFF.

In DNA, the CDR3 is TGCGCCAGCAGCGGGGGCGCGAATGAAAAACTGTTTTTT. Encoded protein: CASSGGANEKLFF. The rearrangement uses TRBV5-1 and TRBJ1-4; D is perhaps TRBD1 (6 bases). Trimming took 4 bases from V and 5 from J, leaving 9 bases between them. The germline CDR1 and CDR2 sequences are SGHRS and YFSETQ. The CDR3 is made up of 13 amino acids.

This sequence joins TRBV6-1 and TRBJ2-2, with 8 bases identical to TRBD2. This CDR3 comprises 13 residues. V was pared by 9 bases and J by 7 bases, with 7 bases of the junction left unmatched. Germline-derived CDR1 and CDR2 are MNHNS and SASEGT. The CDR3 protein is CASTGGLSGELFF. Here the CDR3 DNA reads TGTGCCAGTACGGGGGGGCTAAGCGGGGAGCTGTTTTTT.

The chain has TRBV9 and TRBJ1-4, with a possible D match to TRBD1 (5 bases). V was clipped by 3 bases and J by 6 bases, with 18 bases between them. The CDR3 runs to 16 residues. Germline CDR1 reads SGDLS; CDR2 reads YYNGEE. The DNA for the CDR3 is TGTGCCAGCAGCGGGGACGGAGGGGTAAGGGATGAAAAACTGTTTTTT. Translated, it gives CASSGDGGVRDEKLFF.

V usage is TRBV7-2 and J usage is TRBJ2-1, with D possibly being TRBD1 (5 bases). V gave up 5 bases and J gave up 7 bases, with 15 bases separating them. The CDR3 runs 14 residues. Looked up from germline, CDR1 is SGHTA and CDR2 is FQGNSA. CDR3: CASSLGASWNEQFF. CDR3 coding DNA: TGTGCCAGCAGCCTAGGGGCCTCTTGGAATGAGCAGTTCTTC.

This chain links TRBV4-3 with TRBJ2-1, with D possibly TRBD2 on 7 matching bases. Germline CDR1 is LGHNA and CDR2 is YSLEER. The CDR3 spans 17 residues. The germline V and J ends were trimmed by 0 bases and 12 bases, with 24 bases remaining between them. Here the CDR3 DNA reads TGCGCCAGCAGCCAAGACTCGGGGGGCCTTTTCGGTGGCTGGCAGTTCTTC. It encodes CASSQDSGGLFGGWQFF.

This chain joins TRBV7-6 and TRBJ1-4; possibly TRBD1 for D (6 bases). V was cut by 4 bases and J by 6 bases, with 9 bases left in between. The CDR3 is made up of 13 amino acids. Germline V gene lookup returns CDR1 SGHVS and CDR2 FNYEAQ. This chain's CDR3 is CASSSYRDEKLFF. The CDR3 DNA reads TGTGCCAGCAGCTCTTACAGGGATGAAAAACTGTTTTTT.

The rearrangement joins TRBV5-1 to TRBJ2-5; D may be TRBD1 (5 bases). CDR1 SGHRS and CDR2 YFSETQ come from the germline V gene. Trimming took 5 bases from V and 2 from J, leaving 22 bases between them. CDR3 size: 17 residues. CDR3 amino acids: CASSPRKAGWAQETQYF. As DNA, the CDR3 is TGCGCCAGCAGTCCCCGGAAGGCAGGGTGGGCACAAGAGACCCAGTACTTC.

In its sample, this clone ranks as medium-sized (0.01 to 0.1%). This chain links TRBV4-3 with TRBJ2-3; a weak D match, TRBD2 (6 bases). V shed 0 bases and J shed 3 bases, with 10 bases lying between them. Germline-derived CDR1 and CDR2 are LGHNA and YSLEER. CDR3 length: 15 residues. CDR3 coding DNA: TGCGCCAGCAGCCAAGAGGGACGGGAGACAGATACGCAGTATTTT. It encodes CASSQEGRETDTQYF.

V usage is TRBV4-1 and J usage is TRBJ2-3; 14 bases fit TRBD2. V trimming: 2 bases; J trimming: 1 base; junction bases outside the gene matches: 8. The CDR3 length is 19 residues. The germline V gene encodes CDR1 MGHRA and CDR2 YSYEKL. The DNA for the CDR3 is TGCGCCAGCAGCCAATTAACTACGGGACTAGCGGGAGGCACAGATACGCAGTATTTT. Its protein product is CASSQLTTGLAGGTDTQYF.

This clone was seen repeatedly, ten times or more. The rearrangement links TRBV19 to TRBJ2-3; TRBD2 agrees at 11 bases. CDR1 is LNHDA and CDR2 is SQIVND in the germline V gene (reference sequence). The CDR3 runs to 14 residues. Germline trimming cut 4 bases from V and 5 bases from J; bases unmatched to any gene: 2. The CDR3 DNA follows: TGTGCCAGTAGTACCGGACTAGCGGGAGATACGCAGTATTTT. The encoded protein is CASSTGLAGDTQYF.

This chain uses TRBV5-4 with TRBJ2-4, with D possibly matching TRBD2 (6 bases). CDR3 size: 17 residues. Looked up from germline, CDR1 is SGHNT and CDR2 is YYREEE (reference sequence). V lost 3 bases and J 2 bases, leaving 18 bases between the germline ends. CDR3 bases: TGTGCCAGCAGCTCCCGGGGCGGGAATGGGACCAAAAACATTCAGTACTTC. As protein: CASSSRGGNGTKNIQYF. The full variable domain, rest sourced from reference TRBV5-4 and TRBJ2-4, is ETGVTQSPTHLIKTRGQQVTLRCSSQSGHNTVSWYQQALGQGPQFIFQYYREEENGRGNFPPRFSGLQFPNYSSELNVNALELDDSALYLCASSSRGGNGTKNIQYFGAGTRLSVL.

This chain links TRBV7-9 with TRBJ2-2; the D is unclear. V was clipped by 5 bases and J by 5 bases, with 6 bases between them. Looked up from germline, CDR1 is SEHNR and CDR2 is FQNEAQ (reference sequence). This CDR3 comprises 12 residues. The CDR3, as DNA: TGTGCCAGCAGCCGCAGGACCGGGGAGCTGTTTTTT. This codes for CASSRRTGELFF.

The gene calls are TRBV4-2 and TRBJ2-3; the D gene is possibly TRBD2 (6 bases). This CDR3 is built from 15 residues. V lost 4 bases and J lost 3, with 14 bases in between. CDR1 is LGHNA, CDR2 YNFKEQ, per germline. CDR3 DNA sequence: TGTGCCAGCAGCCTGGGGGAGGCTATAACAGATACGCAGTATTTT. It is translated as CASSLGEAITDTQYF.

This clone occurred a few times. This chain joins TRBV7-9 and TRBJ1-2; no clear D. The germline V gene encodes CDR1 SEHNR and CDR2 FQNEAQ (reference sequence). The length of the CDR3 is 15 residues. Trimming took off 5 bases at V and 8 bases at J, with 21 bases between the two ends. Written as DNA, the CDR3 is TGTGCCAGCAGCCATCCTCCTGGCGGCGCAGCCGGCTACACCTTC. Translation gives CASSHPPGGAAGYTF.

This chain uses TRBV5-1 with TRBJ2-4; D is uncertain. Trimming pared 5 bases from V and 0 bases from J, leaving 15 bases between. The CDR3 sequence is 16 residues long. Per germline, CDR1 SGHRS and CDR2 YFSETQ. The CDR3 DNA reads as TGCGCCAGCAGGGGTACTAAAAATCGAGCCAAAAACATTCAGTACTTC. Its translation is CASRGTKNRAKNIQYF.

V gene TRBV5-4 combines with J gene TRBJ2-3; 11 bases line up with TRBD2. This CDR3 is 16 amino acids long. The germline CDR1 and CDR2 sequences are SGHNT and YYREEE (reference sequence). With V trimmed by 4 bases and J by 2 bases, 6 bases remained unmatched. The CDR3 DNA reads as TGTGCCAGCAGCCGATCTAGCGGGGGGACCACAGATACGCAGTATTTT. Its translation is CASSRSSGGTTDTQYF.

This clone turned up a few times. The chain couples TRBV7-9 to TRBJ1-2; D unclear. Deletions cut 6 bases from V and 0 bases from J, with 11 bases between. Germline lookup yields CDR1 SEHNR and CDR2 FQNEAQ (reference sequence). The CDR3 sequence is 14 residues long. CDR3 DNA: TGTGCCAGCAGTCCCCACGAGGCTAACTATGGCTACACCTTC. This translates into CASSPHEANYGYTF.

The J gene is TRBJ1-6, the V gene TRBV2; 7 bases agree with TRBD1. Germline V gives CDR1 SNHLY, CDR2 FYNNEI. This CDR3 is 16 amino acids long. Trimming at V came to 5 bases and at J to 2 bases, leaving 6 bases not matched to a gene. The CDR3 loop reads CASSREGQAYNSPLHF. The CDR3 DNA reads TGTGCCAGCAGTCGAGAAGGACAGGCCTATAATTCACCCCTCCACTTT.

This chain joins TRBV6-5 and TRBJ2-5, with TRBD2 identical over 11 bases. Germline trimming cut 4 bases from V and 2 bases from J; bases unmatched to any gene: 6. The CDR3 totals 16 residues. Germline values: CDR1 MNHEY, CDR2 SVGAGI. DNA of the CDR3: TGTGCCAGCAGTTGGCTAGCGGGGGGTCGGCAAGAGACCCAGTACTTC. It specifies CASSWLAGGRQETQYF.

The chain links TRBV2 to TRBJ2-7, with a tentative D call TRBD2 (5 bases). This CDR3 has 18 residues. Trimming took 7 bases from V and 0 from J, leaving 25 bases between them. Germline V gives CDR1 SNHLY, CDR2 FYNNEI. The CDR3 is CASTGVTFYTRSSYEQYF. CDR3 nucleotide sequence: TGTGCCAGCACTGGGGTTACCTTTTACACTAGGAGCTCCTACGAGCAGTACTTC.

The chain links TRBV5-1 to TRBJ2-7, with a tentative D call TRBD2 (5 bases). This CDR3 has 14 residues. From germline, CDR1 is SGHRS and CDR2 YFSETQ. V was pared by 4 bases and J by 6 bases, with 17 bases between. The CDR3 DNA is TGCGCCAGCAGCCTGGACCGGCTAGCTAGCGAGCAGTACTTC. Translating it yields CASSLDRLASEQYF.

This clone was recorded only once. This chain uses TRBV5-4 with TRBJ2-5, with a possible D match to TRBD2 (6 bases). In germline, CDR1 is SGHNT, CDR2 YYREEE (reference sequence). With 4 bases removed from V and 5 bases from J, the gap between germline ends came to 15 bases. The CDR3 contains 14 residues. The CDR3: CASSPGTRKETQYF. The CDR3 DNA follows: TGTGCCAGCAGCCCTGGGACTCGTAAGGAGACCCAGTACTTC.

The V gene is TRBV4-3, the J gene TRBJ2-1; D is uncertain. V gave up 1 base and J gave up 6 bases, with 7 bases separating them. CDR3 length equals 13 residues. CDR1 is LGHNA, CDR2 YSLEER, per germline. CDR3 DNA: TGCGCCAGCAGCCAAGTGTTAGCCAATGAGCAGTTCTTC. Amino acids: CASSQVLANEQFF.

V gene TRBV5-1 combines with J gene TRBJ2-7; 9 bases agree with TRBD2. CDR1 is SGHRS and CDR2 is YFSETQ in the germline V gene. This CDR3 is built from 15 residues. The junction had 7 bases not matched to a gene; V was cut back by 0 bases and J by 6 bases. The CDR3 here is CASSLALGLAGEQYF. In DNA form, the CDR3 reads TGCGCCAGCAGCTTGGCCTTGGGACTAGCTGGCGAGCAGTACTTC.

This clone showed up many times. V usage is TRBV5-6 and J usage is TRBJ1-2; the match to TRBD1 covers 7 bases. There are 14 residues in the CDR3. Germline V gene data show CDR1 as SGHDT and CDR2 as YYEEEE. The junction had 9 bases not matched to a gene; V was cut back by 6 bases and J by 4 bases. CDR3 DNA: TGTGCCAGCAACTTAGAGACAGGGTTCTATGGCTACACCTTC. As protein: CASNLETGFYGYTF.